Described below is a single TCR beta chain sequence and its context. Its antigen remains unidentified. Between the trimmed V and J ends, which lost 6 bases and 4 bases, there was a span of 10 bases. This CDR3 contains 13 residues. CDR1 is SNHLY and CDR2 is FYNNEI in the germline V gene. Data came from immunoSEQ multiplex PCR; TCRdb stores just in-frame clones and leaves some out. The sample has 150,000 to 200,000 clones; 85% to 90% are singletons. The sample is drawn from a study of cytomegalovirus exposure and HLA in healthy donors. Study observations and caveats: The study listed some 160 cytomegalovirus-associated TCR beta chains. Reported performance of the classifier showed diagnosis of cytomegalovirus status with high specificity and sensitivity.

Sequencing used PBMCs. The TCR was taken from a man between 18 and 35 years old in good health and CMV-seronegative. V gene TRBV2 combines with J gene TRBJ1-5; perhaps TRBD1 as D (6 bases). The DNA for the CDR3 is TGTGCCAGCAGAGGGGGACGGAATCAGCCCCAGCATTTT. Translation: CASRGGRNQPQHF.